This TCR beta chain was identified in a study of T-cell reconstitution after alpha-beta-depleted transplantation in children. Molecular barcoding with unique molecular identifiers was used for the TCRbeta library. TCRdb fed the PCR reads into MiXCR, producing one record per CDR3 protein. Of a few hundred thousand distinct CDR3 sequences listed, about an eighth were seen once; the top ten hold 4.5% to 6%. There are many counts of this clonotype. This material consisted of PBMCs from the stem cell graft donor, taken from the stem cell graft. This TCR was sampled from a human donor who donated a stem cell graft to a child with combined immunodeficiency.

CDR3 DNA: TGTGCCAGCAGCTCAGGGACAGGGGTCTTCTCCTACAATGAGCAGTTCTTC. Its protein is CASSSGTGVFSYNEQFF. The rearrangement links TRBV12-3 or TRBV12-4 to TRBJ2-1; TRBD1 matches at 10 bases. The CDR3 runs to 17 residues. J was trimmed by 0 bases and V by 6 bases; bases with no gene match: 8.